The source of this T cell receptor beta chain is a study of blood T cell repertoires in COVID-19. The overall study: The United States, Italy and Spain were the sources of the acute and convalescent COVID-19 samples. PBMCs, B-cell-depleted T cells, or T cells were the source of the cDNA or gDNA that made up the material.

This CDR3 region has 15 residues. Germline V lookup: CDR1 SGHKS, CDR2 YYEKEE (reference sequence). V trimming: 4 bases; J trimming: 2 bases; junction bases outside the gene matches: 6. Original processing methods: Counts of nucleated cells, estimated from reference gene primer amplification, were obtained. Profiling relied on immunoSEQ multiplex PCR, and the TCRdb table lists in-frame clones only, not all of them. Clonal size and the V and J genes are those of that table, whereas D and trimming came from the DNA. The sample yields roughly 200,000 clones, roughly 82% seen once. The TCR was taken from a human donor in a cohort sampled during active COVID-19. Sequenced sample: peripheral blood. The chain couples TRBV5-5 to TRBJ2-1, with 7 bases aligning to TRBD1. The CDR3 protein is CASSTGQITYNEQFF. Written as DNA, the CDR3 is TGTGCCAGCAGCACGGGACAGATCACCTACAATGAGCAGTTCTTC.